This TCR beta chain was observed in a study of T cells in Graves' hyperthyroidism and ophthalmopathy. This clonotype has a single count. This CDR3 contains 18 residues. V trimming: 2 bases; J trimming: 4 bases; junction bases outside the gene matches: 15. The germline CDR1 and CDR2 sequences are SGHRS and YFSETQ. Amplified regions were TCR beta CDR3 sequences from RNA transcripts. Researchers ran a first-round RT-PCR on the TCR CDR3 using the HTBI primer set. TCRdb used MiXCR to reprocess the multiplex PCR reads, holding one entry per CDR3 protein. The data show approximately 870,000 distinct CDR3 sequences, 38% seen once. Lactation, pregnancy, other autoimmune disease or uncontrolled infection excluded patients.

The gene calls are TRBV5-1 and TRBJ2-5, with 9 bases that match TRBD2. The sample comprised blood. This receptor was obtained from a man in his late teens or twenties with Graves' hyperthyroidism. The CDR3 DNA reads as TGCGCCAGCAGCTTTAGTCTAGTAGGAGCGGGAGGAGGAGAGACCCAGTACTTC. Encoded protein: CASSFSLVGAGGGETQYF.